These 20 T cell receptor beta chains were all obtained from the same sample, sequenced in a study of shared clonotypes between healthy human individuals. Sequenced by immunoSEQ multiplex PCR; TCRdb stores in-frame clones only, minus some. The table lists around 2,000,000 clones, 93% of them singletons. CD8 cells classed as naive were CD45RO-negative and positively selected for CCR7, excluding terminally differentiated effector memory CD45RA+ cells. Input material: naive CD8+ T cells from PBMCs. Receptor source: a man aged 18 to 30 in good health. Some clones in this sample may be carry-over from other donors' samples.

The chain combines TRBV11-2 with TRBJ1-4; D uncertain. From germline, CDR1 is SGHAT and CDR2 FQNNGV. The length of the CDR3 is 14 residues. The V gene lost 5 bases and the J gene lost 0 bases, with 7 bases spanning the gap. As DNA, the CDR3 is TGTGCCAGCAGCCTGGAGACAACTAATGAAAAACTGTTTTTT. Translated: CASSLETTNEKLFF.

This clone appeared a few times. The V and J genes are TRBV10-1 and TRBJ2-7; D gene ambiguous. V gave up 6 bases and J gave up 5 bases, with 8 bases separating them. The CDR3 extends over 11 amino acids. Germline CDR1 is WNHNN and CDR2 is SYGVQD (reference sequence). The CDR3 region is CASSPGDEQYF. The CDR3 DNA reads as TGCGCCAGCAGCCCTGGGGACGAGCAGTACTTC.

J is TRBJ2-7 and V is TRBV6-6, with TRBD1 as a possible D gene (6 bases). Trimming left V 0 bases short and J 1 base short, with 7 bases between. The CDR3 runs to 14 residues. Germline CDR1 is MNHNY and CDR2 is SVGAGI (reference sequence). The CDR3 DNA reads TGTGCCAGCAGTTACTCCGGACAGTCCTACGAGCAGTACTTC. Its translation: CASSYSGQSYEQYF.

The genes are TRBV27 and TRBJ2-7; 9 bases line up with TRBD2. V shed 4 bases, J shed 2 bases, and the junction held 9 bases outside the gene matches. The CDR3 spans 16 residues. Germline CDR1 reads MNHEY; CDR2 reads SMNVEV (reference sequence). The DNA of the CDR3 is TGTGCCAGCAGTTGGGCTAGCGGGGACAAGACCTACGAGCAGTACTTC. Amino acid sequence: CASSWASGDKTYEQYF.

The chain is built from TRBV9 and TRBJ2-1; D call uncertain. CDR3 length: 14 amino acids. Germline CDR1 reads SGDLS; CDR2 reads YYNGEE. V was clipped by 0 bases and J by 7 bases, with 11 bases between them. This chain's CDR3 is CASSVASAVNEQFF. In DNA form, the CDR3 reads TGTGCCAGCAGCGTAGCATCTGCGGTTAATGAGCAGTTCTTC.

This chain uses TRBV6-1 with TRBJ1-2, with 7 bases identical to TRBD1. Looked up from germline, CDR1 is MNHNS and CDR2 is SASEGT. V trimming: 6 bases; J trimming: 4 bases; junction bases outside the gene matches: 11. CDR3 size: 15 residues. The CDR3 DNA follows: TGTGCCAGCAGCACCGGGACAGCGGGGCCCTATGGCTACACCTTC. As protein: CASSTGTAGPYGYTF.

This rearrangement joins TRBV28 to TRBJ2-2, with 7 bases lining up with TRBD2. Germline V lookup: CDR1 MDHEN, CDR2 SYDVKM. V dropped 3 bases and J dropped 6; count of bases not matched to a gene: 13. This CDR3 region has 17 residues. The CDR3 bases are TGTGCCAGCAGTTTGGGCCCCGGGGGGTCCTCGGCCGGGGAGCTGTTTTTT. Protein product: CASSLGPGGSSAGELFF.

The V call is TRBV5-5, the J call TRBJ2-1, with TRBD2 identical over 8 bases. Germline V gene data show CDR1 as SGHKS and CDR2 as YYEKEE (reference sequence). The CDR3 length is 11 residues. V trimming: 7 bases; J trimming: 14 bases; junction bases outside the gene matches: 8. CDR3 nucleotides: TGTGCCAGCCAGACTAGCGTCCTTAAGTTCTTC. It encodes CASQTSVLKFF.

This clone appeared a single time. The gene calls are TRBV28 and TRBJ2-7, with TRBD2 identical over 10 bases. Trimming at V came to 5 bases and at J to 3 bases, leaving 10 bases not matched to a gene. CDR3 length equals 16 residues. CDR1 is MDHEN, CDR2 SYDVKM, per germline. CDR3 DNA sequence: TGTGCCAGCAGTCCCCCAGGGACTAGCGTATACTACGAGCAGTACTTC. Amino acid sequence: CASSPPGTSVYYEQYF.

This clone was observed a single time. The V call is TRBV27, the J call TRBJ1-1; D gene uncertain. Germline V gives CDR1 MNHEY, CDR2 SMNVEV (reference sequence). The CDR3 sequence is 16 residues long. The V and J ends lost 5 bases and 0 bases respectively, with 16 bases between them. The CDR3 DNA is TGTGCCAGCAGTCTCCCGCCCCGGAGCATGAACACTGAAGCTTTCTTT. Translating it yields CASSLPPRSMNTEAFF.

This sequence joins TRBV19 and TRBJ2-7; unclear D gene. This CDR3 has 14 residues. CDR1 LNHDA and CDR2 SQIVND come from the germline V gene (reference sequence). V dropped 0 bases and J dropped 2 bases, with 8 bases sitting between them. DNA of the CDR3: TGTGCCAGTAGTATAGACGGCAGTACCTACGAGCAGTACTTC. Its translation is CASSIDGSTYEQYF.

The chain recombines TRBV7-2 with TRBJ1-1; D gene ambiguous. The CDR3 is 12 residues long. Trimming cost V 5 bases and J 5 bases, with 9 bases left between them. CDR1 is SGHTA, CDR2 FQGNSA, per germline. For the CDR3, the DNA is TGTGCCAGCAGCGTTGCGTGGACTGAAGCTTTCTTT. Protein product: CASSVAWTEAFF.

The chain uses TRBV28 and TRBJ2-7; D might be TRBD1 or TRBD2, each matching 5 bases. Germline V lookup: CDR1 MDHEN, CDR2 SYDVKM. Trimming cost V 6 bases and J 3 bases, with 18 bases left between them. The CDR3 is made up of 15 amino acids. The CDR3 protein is CASSFTGTGNYEQYF. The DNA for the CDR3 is TGTGCCAGCAGCTTCACCGGGACGGGGAACTACGAGCAGTACTTC.

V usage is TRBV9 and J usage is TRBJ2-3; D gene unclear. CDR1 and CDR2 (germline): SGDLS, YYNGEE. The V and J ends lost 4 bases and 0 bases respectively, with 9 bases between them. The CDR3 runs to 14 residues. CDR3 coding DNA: TGTGCCAGCAGCTACGGACGGAGCACAGATACGCAGTATTTT. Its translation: CASSYGRSTDTQYF.

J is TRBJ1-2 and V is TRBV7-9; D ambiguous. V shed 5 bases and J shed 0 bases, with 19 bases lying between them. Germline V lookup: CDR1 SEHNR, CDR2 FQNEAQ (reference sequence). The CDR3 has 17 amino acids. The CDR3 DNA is TGTGCCAGCAGCCCACCGGGATCGGACTTACCTAACTATGGCTACACCTTC. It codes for CASSPPGSDLPNYGYTF.

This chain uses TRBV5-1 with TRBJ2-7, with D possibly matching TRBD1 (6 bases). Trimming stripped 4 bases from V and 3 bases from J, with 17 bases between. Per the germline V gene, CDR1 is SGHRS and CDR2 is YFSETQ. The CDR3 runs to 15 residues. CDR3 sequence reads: CASSRNPDRYYEQYF. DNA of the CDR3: TGCGCCAGCAGCCGGAATCCGGACAGATACTACGAGCAGTACTTC.

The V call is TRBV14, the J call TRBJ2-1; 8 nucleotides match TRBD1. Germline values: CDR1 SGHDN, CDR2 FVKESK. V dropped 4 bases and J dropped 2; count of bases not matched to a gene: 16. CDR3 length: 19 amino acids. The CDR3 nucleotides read TGTGCCAGCAGCCTGGTATTGGCAGGGGGCTCTAGCCCCTACAATGAGCAGTTCTTC. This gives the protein CASSLVLAGGSSPYNEQFF.

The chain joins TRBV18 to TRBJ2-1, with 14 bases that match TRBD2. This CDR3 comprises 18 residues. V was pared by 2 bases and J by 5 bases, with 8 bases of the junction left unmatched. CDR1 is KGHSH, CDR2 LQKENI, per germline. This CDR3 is CASSPGLAGGKRDNEQFF. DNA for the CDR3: TGTGCCAGCTCACCAGGACTAGCGGGAGGCAAACGAGACAATGAGCAGTTCTTC.

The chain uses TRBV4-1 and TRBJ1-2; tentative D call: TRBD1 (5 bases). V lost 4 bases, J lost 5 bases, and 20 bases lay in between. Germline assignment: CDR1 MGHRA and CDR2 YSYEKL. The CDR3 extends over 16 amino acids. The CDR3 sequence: CASSPRQGTVLYGYTF. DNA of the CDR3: TGCGCCAGCAGCCCACGCCAGGGCACCGTCCTATATGGCTACACCTTC.

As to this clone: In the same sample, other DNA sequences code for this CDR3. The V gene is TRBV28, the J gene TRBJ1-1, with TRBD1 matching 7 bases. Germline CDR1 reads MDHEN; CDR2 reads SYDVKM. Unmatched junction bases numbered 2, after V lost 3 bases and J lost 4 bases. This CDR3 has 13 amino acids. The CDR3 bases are TGTGCCAGCAGTTTGGCAGGGGGCACTGAAGCTTTCTTT. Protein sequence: CASSLAGGTEAFF.